These 28 T cell receptor beta chains share one sample of origin, sequenced in a study of shared clonotypes between healthy human individuals. The table came from immunoSEQ multiplex PCR; TCRdb's copy has only in-frame clones and leaves some out. Among approximately 700,000 clones listed, around four fifths were seen once. Sequencing was carried out using memory CD4+ T cells sorted from blood. Specified subset: CD45RA-negative fraction. The receptors were gathered from a woman in her 30s in good health.

The V call is TRBV18, the J call TRBJ2-5; 8 nucleotides line up with TRBD1. CDR1 and CDR2 (germline): KGHSH, LQKENI. J lost 9 bases, V lost 5 bases, and 14 bases had no gene match. The CDR3 is 15 residues long. Here the CDR3 reads CASSSGTGVSWAQYF. As DNA, the CDR3 is TGTGCCAGCTCATCCGGGACAGGAGTATCATGGGCCCAGTACTTC.

CDR3 loop: CASSFGTQATNEKLFF. The CDR3 region has the DNA TGCGCCAGCAGCTTCGGGACACAAGCAACTAATGAAAAACTGTTTTTT. The V and J genes are TRBV5-1 and TRBJ1-4, with D possibly TRBD1 on 6 matching bases. Germline V gene sequence: CDR1 SGHRS, CDR2 YFSETQ. CDR3 size: 16 residues. Trimming removed 2 bases at V and 0 bases at J, with 11 bases between.

The chain joins TRBV28 to TRBJ2-7, with a possible D match to TRBD2 (7 bases). V lost 4 bases, J lost 2 bases, and 12 bases lay in between. CDR3 size: 14 residues. CDR1 and CDR2 (germline): MDHEN, SYDVKM. The CDR3 region has the DNA TGTGCCAGCAGTTCCGAGGGGGGGACCTACGAGCAGTACTTC. Protein: CASSSEGGTYEQYF.

The J gene is TRBJ1-4, the V gene TRBV6-5, with no clear D. Germline CDR1 is MNHEY and CDR2 is SVGAGI. The CDR3 totals 13 residues. The V and J ends lost 7 bases and 7 bases respectively, with 13 bases between them. CDR3 region: CASIRSKGEKLFF. In DNA, the CDR3 is TGTGCCAGCATTAGGTCCAAGGGTGAAAAACTGTTTTTT.

The chain is built from TRBV30 and TRBJ2-1, with 10 bases that match TRBD2. V trimming: 3 bases; J trimming: 0 bases; junction bases outside the gene matches: 8. The germline V gene has CDR1 GTSNPN and CDR2 SVGIG (reference sequence). There are 17 residues in the CDR3. CDR3 in DNA: TGTGCCTGGAGGGGTAGCGGGAGGCCGAGCTCCTACAATGAGCAGTTCTTC. This encodes CAWRGSGRPSSYNEQFF.

This sequence joins TRBV29-1 and TRBJ2-2; D uncertain. The CDR3 is 13 amino acids. With 7 bases removed from V and 6 bases from J, the gap between germline ends came to 15 bases. Looked up from germline, CDR1 is SQVTM and CDR2 is ANQGSEA. In nucleotides, the CDR3 is TGCAGCGCTAGGACCCGCCGGTCCGGGGAGCTGTTTTTT. Its translation: CSARTRRSGELFF.

This clone occurred a few times. J is TRBJ2-7 and V is TRBV7-3; TRBD2 is a possible D gene (6 bases). CDR1 and CDR2 (germline): SGHTA, FQGTGA. Trimming stripped 2 bases from V and 6 bases from J, with 17 bases between. CDR3 length equals 15 residues. CDR3 DNA sequence: TGTGCCAGCAGCTTAGGAGGGTCCTACGGCGGCGAGCAGTACTTC. Protein product: CASSLGGSYGGEQYF. Full variable domain (remainder filled in from reference TRBV7-3 and TRBJ2-7): GAGVSQTPSNKVTEKGKYVELRCDPISGHTALYWYRQSLGQGPEFLIYFQGTGAADDSGLPNDRFFAVRPEGSVSTLKIQRTERGDSAVYLCASSLGGSYGGEQYFGPGTRLTVT.

Worth noting for this clone: The sample carries other DNA sequences with the same CDR3. This chain uses TRBV4-2 with TRBJ1-1; D unclear. With 0 bases removed from V and 1 base from J, the gap between germline ends came to 6 bases. The length of the CDR3 is 14 residues. Germline loops: CDR1 LGHNA, CDR2 YNFKEQ. The CDR3 DNA is TGTGCCAGCAGCCAAGATCTGAAGAACACTGAAGCTTTCTTT. Amino acid sequence: CASSQDLKNTEAFF.

In its sample, this clone was seen a few times. The chain combines TRBV28 with TRBJ2-6; D remains ambiguous. The CDR3 runs 13 residues. V was pared by 6 bases and J by 1 base, with 4 bases between. The germline CDR1 and CDR2 sequences are MDHEN and SYDVKM. CDR3 nucleotide sequence: TGTGCCAGCAGGGGGTCTGGGGCCAACGTCCTGACTTTC. Protein: CASRGSGANVLTF.

Remarks on this clone: This same CDR3 is encoded by further DNA sequences in the sample. The chain joins TRBV2 to TRBJ2-2; 12 bases fit TRBD2. The length of the CDR3 is 15 residues. The germline gives CDR1 SNHLY, CDR2 FYNNEI. Trimming removed 6 bases from V and 2 bases from J; junction bases left unmatched: 1. CDR3 residues: CASRLAGGNTGELFF. CDR3 DNA sequence: TGTGCCAGCAGACTAGCGGGAGGTAACACCGGGGAGCTGTTTTTT.

The chain uses TRBV9 and TRBJ2-7; 14 bases match TRBD2. Germline-derived CDR1 and CDR2 are SGDLS and YYNGEE. With V trimmed by 4 bases and J by 5 bases, 8 bases remained unmatched. This CDR3 has 16 residues. The CDR3: CASSNKGLAGVHEQYF. DNA for the CDR3: TGTGCCAGCAGCAACAAGGGACTAGCGGGAGTCCACGAGCAGTACTTC.

A word on this clone: One end of the junction does not line up with germline, which may come from a read error. The rearrangement joins TRBV29-1 to TRBJ2-1, with 10 bases that match TRBD2. CDR1 and CDR2 (germline): SQVTM, ANQGSEA. This CDR3 comprises 15 residues. The CDR3 sequence: CSVQDYSGRIDEQFF. In nucleotides, the CDR3 is TGCAGCGTTCAAGACTATAGCGGGAGGATAGATGAGCAGTTCTTC.

The chain employs TRBV11-2 and TRBJ2-1, with TRBD2 identical over 11 bases. Germline CDR1 and CDR2: SGHAT and FQNNGV. J was trimmed by 4 bases and V by 6 bases; bases with no gene match: 2. The CDR3 runs 14 residues. In DNA form, the CDR3 reads TGTGCCAGCAGACTAGCGGGGGAATACAATGAGCAGTTCTTC. As protein: CASRLAGEYNEQFF.

The V call is TRBV5-1, the J call TRBJ1-2; 7 bases fit TRBD1. Germline CDR1 is SGHRS and CDR2 is YFSETQ. V lost 4 bases and J lost 9; bases outside the gene matches: 18. The CDR3 totals 16 residues. CDR3 DNA sequence: TGCGCCAGCAGCAGCACTACAGGGGAGGGGAACATTCGCTACACCTTC. Its translation is CASSSTTGEGNIRYTF.

At least ten counts were recorded for this clone. V and J are TRBV27 and TRBJ2-2; D uncertain. Germline CDR1 reads MNHEY; CDR2 reads SMNVEV (reference sequence). The V and J ends lost 4 bases and 5 bases respectively, with 8 bases between them. CDR3 length equals 13 residues. The chain's CDR3 is CASSSTETGELFF. Written as DNA, the CDR3 is TGTGCCAGCAGTTCAACGGAAACCGGGGAGCTGTTTTTT.

J is TRBJ1-1 and V is TRBV29-1; D unclear. The germline V gene encodes CDR1 SQVTM and CDR2 ANQGSEA. The CDR3 is 12 amino acids. The germline V and J ends were trimmed by 2 bases and 1 base, with 5 bases remaining between them. CDR3 amino acids: CSVEKWNTEAFF. As DNA, the CDR3 is TGCAGCGTTGAAAAGTGGAACACTGAAGCTTTCTTT.

The CDR3 coding sequence is TGTGCCAGCAGTTTAGAGGGAACGGATACGCAGTATTTT. It codes for CASSLEGTDTQYF. The chain links TRBV28 to TRBJ2-3, with D perhaps matching TRBD2 (5 bases). Deletions cut 2 bases from V and 6 bases from J, with 9 bases between. This CDR3 region has 13 residues. Germline loops: CDR1 MDHEN, CDR2 SYDVKM.

The chain links TRBV30 to TRBJ1-1; a possible D gene is TRBD1 (5 bases). The germline gives CDR1 GTSNPN, CDR2 SVGIG (reference sequence). V lost 2 bases, J lost 7 bases, and 8 bases lay in between. The CDR3 totals 11 residues. This chain's CDR3 is CAWSRQFEAFF. In nucleotides, the CDR3 is TGTGCCTGGAGTAGACAGTTTGAAGCTTTCTTT.

V and J are TRBV10-1 and TRBJ2-2; D is possibly TRBD1 (5 bases). V was cut by 4 bases and J by 2 bases, with 17 bases left in between. This CDR3 region has 17 residues. Germline assignment: CDR1 WNHNN and CDR2 SYGVQD (reference sequence). In DNA, the CDR3 is TGCGCCAGCAGTGGTAGAGGCTTGGGGCAAAACACCGGGGAGCTGTTTTTT. This encodes CASSGRGLGQNTGELFF.

In its sample, this clone was seen once. The genes are TRBV7-2 and TRBJ2-7; 13 nucleotides line up with TRBD2. Germline trimming cut 5 bases from V and 2 bases from J; bases unmatched to any gene: 3. The CDR3 sequence is 15 residues long. The germline gives CDR1 SGHTA, CDR2 FQGNSA. The CDR3 here is CASSQGLAGAYEQYF. The DNA of the CDR3 is TGTGCCAGCAGCCAAGGACTAGCGGGAGCCTACGAGCAGTACTTC.

The genes are TRBV5-8 and TRBJ2-3, with 9 bases identical to TRBD1. The trim removed 4 bases at V and 2 bases at J, leaving 5 bases unmatched. This CDR3 has 15 amino acids. Germline V gene sequence: CDR1 SGHTS, CDR2 YDEGEE. For the CDR3, the DNA is TGTGCCAGCAGCGCGTACAGGGGGCTCACAGATACGCAGTATTTT. As protein: CASSAYRGLTDTQYF. The full variable domain, its missing parts supplied by reference TRBV5-8 and TRBJ2-3, is EAGVTQSPTHLIKTRGQQATLRCSPISGHTSVYWYQQALGLGLQFLLWYDEGEERNRGNFPPRFSGRQFPNYSSELNVNALELEDSALYLCASSAYRGLTDTQYFGPGTRLTVL.

The sample holds a few counts of this clone. This chain joins TRBV2 and TRBJ1-4; tentatively, D is TRBD1 (5 bases). Between the trimmed V and J ends, which lost 6 bases and 7 bases, there was a span of 15 bases. The CDR3 totals 14 residues. CDR1 and CDR2 (germline): SNHLY, FYNNEI. The CDR3 sequence is CASSPTHQGEKLFF. The CDR3 bases are TGTGCCAGCAGCCCGACTCATCAGGGTGAAAAACTGTTTTTT.

V usage is TRBV2 and J usage is TRBJ2-5; 12 nucleotides line up with TRBD2. Germline lookup yields CDR1 SNHLY and CDR2 FYNNEI. Unmatched junction bases numbered 9, after V lost 8 bases and J lost 8 bases. This CDR3 contains 14 residues. The CDR3 here is CASHLGLAGSTQYF. The CDR3 DNA follows: TGTGCCAGCCACCTGGGACTAGCGGGCAGCACCCAGTACTTC.

This chain joins TRBV7-9 and TRBJ2-3, with 14 positions matching TRBD2. The CDR3 length is 18 residues. Germline trimming cut 5 bases from V and 2 bases from J; bases unmatched to any gene: 9. Germline V gene lookup returns CDR1 SEHNR and CDR2 FQNEAQ (reference sequence). The CDR3 loop reads CASSPGLAGAGTTDTQYF. CDR3 sequence (DNA): TGTGCCAGCAGCCCGGGACTAGCGGGAGCTGGGACCACAGATACGCAGTATTTT.

This CDR3 is CASTASVGAGGNTIYF. CDR3 in DNA: TGTGCCAGCACAGCCTCCGTGGGGGCAGGGGGAAACACCATATATTTT. This chain connects TRBV2 to TRBJ1-3; perhaps TRBD1 as D (6 bases). Germline values: CDR1 SNHLY, CDR2 FYNNEI. Trimming took off 7 bases at V and 4 bases at J, with 20 bases between the two ends. The CDR3 covers 16 residues.

This chain uses TRBV27 with TRBJ2-7, with 12 bases aligning to TRBD2. This CDR3 is built from 17 residues. The trim removed 4 bases at V and 4 bases at J, leaving 11 bases unmatched. CDR1 is MNHEY and CDR2 is SMNVEV in the germline V gene (reference sequence). The CDR3 is CASSYYGTSGHRYEQYF. CDR3 bases: TGTGCCAGCAGTTACTATGGGACTAGCGGGCATCGTTACGAGCAGTACTTC.

This clone was counted only a few times. CDR3 nucleotides: TGCAGCGTGACGACTAGCGGGGTATGGGATGAGCAGTTCTTC. Protein: CSVTTSGVWDEQFF. The chain uses TRBV29-1 and TRBJ2-1; 11 positions match TRBD2. The junction had 9 bases not matched to a gene; V was cut back by 6 bases and J by 8 bases. The CDR3 extends over 14 amino acids. In germline, CDR1 is SQVTM, CDR2 ANQGSEA.

The chain combines TRBV10-2 with TRBJ1-3; D is unresolved. V was trimmed by 2 bases and J by 4 bases, leaving 6 bases between them. This CDR3 region has 13 residues. CDR1 is WSHSY and CDR2 is SAAADI in the germline V gene. The CDR3 protein is CASSEGRGNTIYF. In nucleotides, the CDR3 is TGCGCCAGCAGTGAGGGTCGGGGAAACACCATATATTTT.